The text below deals with one TCR beta chain. The sample comes from a study of T-cell reconstitution after alpha-beta-depleted transplantation in children. TCRbeta library preparation incorporated unique molecular identifiers. TCRdb analysed the PCR reads with MiXCR anew, one entry per CDR3 protein. The sample gives some 440,000 distinct CDR3 sequences, around 16% of which show up once; just under 30% is in the top ten. With V trimmed by 5 bases and J by 4 bases, 11 bases remained unmatched. The V gene's germline CDR1 is GTSNPN and CDR2 SVGIG (reference sequence). The CDR3 is 15 residues long. The chain is built from TRBV30 and TRBJ2-1; 7 positions agree with TRBD2. Sequences were derived from PBMCs, mostly from graft donor cells, sampled 360 days after TCRalphabeta/CD19-depleted stem cell transplant. The TCR comes from a boy under two years old who had a stem cell transplant for Wiskott-Aldrich syndrome, so the T cells may come from the graft donor. Here the CDR3 reads CAWGRPSGPYNEQFF. CDR3 sequence (DNA): TGTGCCTGGGGGCGCCCTAGCGGCCCTTACAATGAGCAGTTCTTC.